These T cell receptor beta chains were read from a single sample in a study of long-term antiretroviral therapy in people with HIV. Profiling relied on immunoSEQ multiplex PCR, and the TCRdb table lists in-frame clones only, not all of them. The sample has fewer than 25,000 clones; around 90% are singletons. The sample was unsorted PBMCs, taken 2.3 years after starting antiretroviral therapy. The source of these receptors is a man in his 60s with HIV. CDR3s include the opening cysteine and the closing phenylalanine or tryptophan. D genes are given only for firm matches. Expanded clones get a size class; other rows say once, few or many, or leave the size out.

d_call	clone_size	j_call	v_call	cdr3_nt	cdr3_aa
-	-	TRBJ2-2	TRBV19	TGTGCCAGTAGTATGCCCAGGGGTGGCACCGGGGAGCTGTTTTTT	CASSMPRGGTGELFF
-	-	TRBJ2-1	TRBV29-1	TGCAGCGTTGAAATTACAGGAGAGAGGGAGCAGTTCTTC	CSVEITGEREQFF
-	once	TRBJ2-3	TRBV18	TGTGCCAGCTCACCTACGAGCACAGATACGCAGTATTTT	CASSPTSTDTQYF
-	-	TRBJ1-5	TRBV6-5	TGTGCCAGCAGTTATCAGGCGCAGCCCCAGCATTTT	CASSYQAQPQHF
TRBD2	-	TRBJ2-7	TRBV27	TGTGCCAGCAGTATCGAACTAGCGGGGGCCTACGAGCAGTACTTC	CASSIELAGAYEQYF
TRBD1	few	TRBJ2-7	TRBV4-2	TGTGCCAGCAGCCAAGCGTTTTCCAGGGGGTACGAGCAGTACTTC	CASSQAFSRGYEQYF
TRBD1	-	TRBJ1-1	TRBV15	TGTGCCACCAGGGGACAGGGGAGACTCACTGAAGCTTTCTTT	CATRGQGRLTEAFF
-	-	TRBJ2-7	TRBV25-1	TGTGCCAGCAGGAGAGCATCTCCTGGCTCCTACGAGCAGTACTTC	CASRRASPGSYEQYF
-	-	TRBJ2-7	TRBV6-4	TGTGCCAGCAGCGCTTCTGGGGGAGACGAGCAGTACTTC	CASSASGGDEQYF
-	-	TRBJ2-1	TRBV9	TGTGCCAGCAGCGTAGCTACGGCAGGGGGGTCCAATGAGCAGTTCTTC	CASSVATAGGSNEQFF
-	-	TRBJ1-1	TRBV11-1	TGTGCCAGCAGCTTAGGAGGGATGGCTTTCTTT	CASSLGGMAFF